Sequencing of this T cell receptor (beta chain) was carried out in a study of CD8 T cells in Susac syndrome. Roughly 0.45 to 1 ug RNA was reverse transcribed with random hexamers. TCRdb itself ran the immunoSEQ multiplex PCR reads through MiXCR, one entry per CDR3 protein. The sample has about 180,000 distinct CDR3 sequences, just under 95% seen once. V was pared by 10 bases and J by 6 bases, with 11 bases of the junction left unmatched. CDR1 is MDHEN and CDR2 is SYDVKM in the germline V gene. The CDR3 has 14 amino acids. The TCR originated in a human donor with Susac syndrome. The sequenced sample consisted of CD4+ T cells from PBMCs. The rearrangement joins TRBV28 to TRBJ2-1, with 8 positions matching TRBD2. DNA for the CDR3: TGTGCCACCCGCCCGGGACTAGTTATCAATGAGCAGTTCTTC. Translating gives CATRPGLVINEQFF. Based on the CDR3 plus reference TRBV28 and TRBJ2-1, the full variable domain is DVKVTQSSRYLVKRTGEKVFLECVQDMDHENMFWYRQDPGLGLRLIYFSYDVKMKEKGDIPEGYSVSREKKERFSLILESASTNQTSMYLCATRPGLVINEQFFGPGTRLTVL.